The 12 T cell receptor beta chains below come from one sample, sequenced in a study of blood T cell repertoires in COVID-19. TCRdb's copy holds only in-frame clones and misses some; the assay was immunoSEQ multiplex PCR. The sample holds fewer than 350,000 clones; about nine tenths are singletons and the top ten take approximately 1.6%. The source material was peripheral blood. The receptors stem from a woman aged 25 to 39 with COVID-19, enrolled during active disease.

The rearrangement uses TRBV2 and TRBJ2-5; 9 positions agree with TRBD1. The CDR3 spans 14 residues. After removal of 6 bases from V and 4 bases from J, the junction contained 6 bases not matched to a gene. In germline, CDR1 is SNHLY, CDR2 FYNNEI. The CDR3 sequence: CASSSNRGRETQYF. CDR3 sequence (DNA): TGTGCCAGCAGCTCGAACAGGGGGCGAGAGACCCAGTACTTC.

CDR3 DNA sequence: TGTGCCAGCAGTTTAAAGCCAGGCCACCCCCAGCATTTT. This translates into CASSLKPGHPQHF. The chain links TRBV28 to TRBJ1-5; no definite D call. The CDR3 sequence is 13 residues long. Germline CDR1 MDHEN, CDR2 SYDVKM. The ends were cut back, 2 bases at V and 10 bases at J, with 12 bases in the middle.

A word on this clone: Other nucleotide sequences from this sample produce the same CDR3. This chain links TRBV18 with TRBJ2-5; 7 bases align to TRBD1. After removal of 1 base from V and 4 bases from J, the junction contained 0 bases not matched to a gene. The germline V gene encodes CDR1 KGHSH and CDR2 LQKENI. This CDR3 has 13 amino acids. In nucleotides, the CDR3 is TGTGCCAGCTCACCACAGGGGGCAGAGACCCAGTACTTC. It yields the protein CASSPQGAETQYF. Variable domain in full (rest from reference TRBV18 and TRBJ2-5): NAGVMQNPRHLVRRRGQEARLRCSPMKGHSHVYWYRQLPEEGLKFMVYLQKENIIDESGMPKERFSAEFPKEGPSILRIQQVVRGDSAAYFCASSPQGAETQYFGPGTRLLVL.

This chain connects TRBV6-5 to TRBJ1-2, with D tentatively TRBD1 (5 bases). Germline V gives CDR1 MNHEY, CDR2 SVGAGI. The CDR3 spans 13 residues. V was clipped by 6 bases and J by 5 bases, with 13 bases between them. Written as DNA, the CDR3 is TGTGCCAGCAGAAGACAGCTCCGGTATGGCTACACCTTC. Protein sequence: CASRRQLRYGYTF.

V usage is TRBV4-3 and J usage is TRBJ1-1, with 8 nucleotides matching TRBD1. With V trimmed by 3 bases and J by 11 bases, 11 bases remained unmatched. Germline assignment: CDR1 LGHNA and CDR2 YSLEER. The CDR3 covers 14 residues. DNA for the CDR3: TGCGCCAGCAGCCAGGACGATCAGGGGGCAAATGCTTTCTTT. This codes for CASSQDDQGANAFF.

The chain links TRBV27 to TRBJ2-5; TRBD1 matches at 8 bases. The CDR3 contains 16 residues. Germline values: CDR1 MNHEY, CDR2 SMNVEV (reference sequence). With 5 bases clipped from V and 0 bases from J, the junction kept 8 bases outside the gene matches. CDR3 residues: CASSIYRDRYQETQYF. The CDR3, as DNA: TGTGCCAGCAGTATATACCGGGACAGGTACCAAGAGACCCAGTACTTC.

The chain joins TRBV4-1 to TRBJ1-1, with no clear D. Germline-derived CDR1 and CDR2 are MGHRA and YSYEKL. The ends were cut back, 2 bases at V and 6 bases at J, with 7 bases in the middle. This CDR3 has 12 amino acids. CDR3 amino acids: CASSQKGAEAFF. The DNA of the CDR3 is TGCGCCAGCAGCCAAAAAGGAGCTGAAGCTTTCTTT.

V is TRBV10-3 and J is TRBJ1-3, with D possibly being TRBD1 (5 bases). This CDR3 spans 15 amino acids. V lost 10 bases and J 0 bases, leaving 16 bases between the germline ends. Germline values: CDR1 ENHRY, CDR2 SYGVKD. The CDR3 protein is CATLRTQGSGNTIYF. The CDR3 bases are TGTGCCACTTTAAGAACCCAGGGCTCTGGAAACACCATATATTTT.

This clone was seen once. V and J are TRBV11-2 and TRBJ1-2; 7 positions agree with TRBD1. The V gene end was trimmed by 5 bases and the J gene end by 0 bases; junction bases not matched to a gene: 9. The germline V gene encodes CDR1 SGHAT and CDR2 FQNNGV. The CDR3 runs to 16 residues. The DNA for the CDR3 is TGTGCCAGCAGCCCCGGACAGGCCCTCACTAACTATGGCTACACCTTC. It codes for CASSPGQALTNYGYTF.

The chain couples TRBV19 to TRBJ1-6, with D possibly being TRBD1 (6 bases). The CDR3 extends over 15 amino acids. The germline V gene encodes CDR1 LNHDA and CDR2 SQIVND (reference sequence). V lost 4 bases to trimming and J lost 7 bases, with 14 bases between them. The CDR3 DNA follows: TGTGCCAGTAGTAATGCGAGGGGGATCAATTCACCCCTCCACTTT. This translates into CASSNARGINSPLHF.

The chain joins TRBV4-1 to TRBJ2-2; D possibly corresponds to TRBD2 (6 bases). The V end lost 6 bases, the J end lost 4 bases, and 12 bases lay between the germline ends. There are 14 residues in the CDR3. Germline assignment: CDR1 MGHRA and CDR2 YSYEKL. In DNA, the CDR3 is TGCGCCAGCAGGGTTGGGGGAGGCACCGGGGAGCTGTTTTTT. Its protein product is CASRVGGGTGELFF.

The chain has TRBV5-5 and TRBJ1-4; D ambiguous. Germline V gives CDR1 SGHKS, CDR2 YYEKEE (reference sequence). This CDR3 has 13 residues. V was shortened by 2 bases and J by 7 bases, with 9 bases between the two germline ends. The CDR3, as DNA: TGTGCCAGCAGCTTCCTTCCGGGTGAAAAACTGTTTTTT. This sequence encodes CASSFLPGEKLFF.